This T cell receptor beta chain was documented in a study of identical twins. TCRdb passed the 5' RACE reads through MiXCR, listing each CDR3 protein once. The data contain 500,000 or so distinct CDR3 sequences, 14% of them singletons. V was clipped by 7 bases and J by 2 bases, with 14 bases between them. The CDR3 has 13 amino acids. Germline CDR1 and CDR2: SQVTM and ANQGSEA. The data also belong to a second study, concerning yellow fever vaccine responses in identical twins.

The rearrangement uses TRBV29-1 and TRBJ1-2; a weak D match, TRBD1 (5 bases). Sequenced sample: CD4+ T cells sorted from blood. The source of this sequence is a woman between 18 and 30 years old in good health. CDR3 in amino acids: CSGKQVTNYGYTF. The CDR3 bases are TGCAGCGGTAAACAGGTGACCAACTATGGCTACACCTTC.